The sequence of this T cell receptor beta chain was determined in a study of identical twins. CDR3 length: 14 residues. The V end was cut by 5 bases, the J end by 6 bases, with 16 bases between. Per the germline V gene, CDR1 is MNHEY and CDR2 is SMNVEV (reference sequence). MiXCR, run by TCRdb on the 5' RACE reads, gives a single entry per CDR3 protein. Among 1.5 million or so distinct CDR3 sequences listed, less than 35% were seen once. This receptor was identified in a newborn girl in good health. The specimen was cord blood. The rearrangement uses TRBV27 and TRBJ1-2, with a possible D match to TRBD1 (6 bases). The CDR3 DNA reads as TGTGCCAGCAGTACTAACCTTCAGGGGCATGGCTACACCTTC. Translating it yields CASSTNLQGHGYTF.